The sequence of this T cell receptor (beta chain) was determined in a study of T cell responses to AZD1222 COVID-19 vaccine. Study-wide results and caveats: Spike-specific TCR breadth and depth grew following two AZD1222 doses. Sampling that yielded the repertoires occurred only after the peak T cell response.

The CDR3 has 14 amino acids. The V gene lost 5 bases and the J gene lost 3 bases, with 11 bases spanning the gap. The germline V gene encodes CDR1 MNHEY and CDR2 SMNVEV (reference sequence). In the case of this clone: Its antigen is currently unknown.

Here immunoSEQ multiplex PCR was the method, and the copy in TCRdb shows in-frame clones only, minus some. Of 95,000 to 110,000 clones listed, about 87% are singletons. This sequence was found in an adult in good health. This chain joins TRBV27 and TRBJ1-5; tentatively, D is TRBD1 (6 bases). The sequencing used peripheral blood, collected on day 0 of AZD1222 vaccination. The CDR3 nucleotides read TGTGCCAGCAGTCAGGACAGAGACAATCAGCCCCAGCATTTT. As protein: CASSQDRDNQPQHF.